The rows below give T cell receptor beta chains drawn from one sample of a study of human CD8 memory T cell subsets. From its re-call of the 5' RACE reads, TCRdb lists each CDR3 protein once, without DNA. Its clone listing holds about 11,000 distinct CDR3 sequences. The material sequenced was CD8+ T cells from PBMCs. The source of these receptors is a human donor in good health. The CDR3 runs from the conserved cysteine through the conserved F or W. Size is stated for part of the rows, as once, few or many counts, or as a class when the clone is expanded.

clone_size j_call v_call cdr3_aa
medium-sized TRBJ2-7 TRBV30 CAWTPGSQTYEQYF
. TRBJ1-4 TRBV3-1 CASSQDLFSGQLTNEKLFF
. TRBJ2-7 TRBV9 CASSVESDTHYEQYF
. TRBJ1-2 TRBV19 CASDGDRGYGYTF
. TRBJ2-2 TRBV12-3/TRBV12-4 CASSSTGPGELFF
. TRBJ2-5 TRBV6-5 CASSVLPPGSETQYF
. TRBJ1-5 TRBV4-1 CASSQQGNQPQHF
medium-sized TRBJ2-4 TRBV28 CASSGDRASKNIQYF
large TRBJ1-4 TRBV5-5 CASSRRDATNEKLFF
. TRBJ2-1 TRBV10-3 CAISGGGGYNEQFF